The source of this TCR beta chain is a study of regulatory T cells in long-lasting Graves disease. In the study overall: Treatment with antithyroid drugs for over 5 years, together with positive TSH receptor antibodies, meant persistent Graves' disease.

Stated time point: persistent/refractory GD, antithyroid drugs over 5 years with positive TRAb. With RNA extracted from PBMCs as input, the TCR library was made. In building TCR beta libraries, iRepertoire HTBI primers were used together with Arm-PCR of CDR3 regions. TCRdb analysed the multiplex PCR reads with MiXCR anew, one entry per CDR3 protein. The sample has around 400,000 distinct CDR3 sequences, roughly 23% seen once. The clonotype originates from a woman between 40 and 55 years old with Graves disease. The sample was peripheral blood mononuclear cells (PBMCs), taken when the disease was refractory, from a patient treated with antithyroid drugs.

CDR3 bases: TGTGCCAGCAGCGGAACTCCCTGGCCAGATACGCAGTATTTT. It yields the protein CASSGTPWPDTQYF. The J gene is TRBJ2-3, the V gene TRBV6-1; D unclear. CDR1 and CDR2 from the germline V gene are MNHNS and SASEGT. V was pared by 6 bases and J by 4 bases, with 14 bases between. This CDR3 spans 14 amino acids.